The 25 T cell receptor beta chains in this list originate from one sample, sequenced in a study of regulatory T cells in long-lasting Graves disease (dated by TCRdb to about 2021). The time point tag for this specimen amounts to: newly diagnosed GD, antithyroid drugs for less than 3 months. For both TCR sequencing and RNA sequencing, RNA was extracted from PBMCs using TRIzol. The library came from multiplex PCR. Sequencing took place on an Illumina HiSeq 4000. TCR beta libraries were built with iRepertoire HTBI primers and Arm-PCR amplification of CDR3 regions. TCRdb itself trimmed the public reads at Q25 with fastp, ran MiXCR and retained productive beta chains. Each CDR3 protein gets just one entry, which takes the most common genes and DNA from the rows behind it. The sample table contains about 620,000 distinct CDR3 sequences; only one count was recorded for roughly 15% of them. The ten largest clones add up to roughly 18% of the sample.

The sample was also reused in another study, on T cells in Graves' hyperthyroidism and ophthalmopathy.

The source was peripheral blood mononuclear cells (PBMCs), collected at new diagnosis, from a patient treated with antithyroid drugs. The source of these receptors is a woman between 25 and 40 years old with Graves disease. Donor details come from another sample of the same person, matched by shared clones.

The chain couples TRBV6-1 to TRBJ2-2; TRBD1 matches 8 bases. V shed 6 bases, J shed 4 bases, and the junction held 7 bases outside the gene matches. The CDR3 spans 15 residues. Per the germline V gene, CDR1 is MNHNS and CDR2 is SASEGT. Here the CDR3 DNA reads TGTGCCAGCAGGGACAGGGTTGTGGGCACCGGGGAGCTGTTTTTT. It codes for CASRDRVVGTGELFF.

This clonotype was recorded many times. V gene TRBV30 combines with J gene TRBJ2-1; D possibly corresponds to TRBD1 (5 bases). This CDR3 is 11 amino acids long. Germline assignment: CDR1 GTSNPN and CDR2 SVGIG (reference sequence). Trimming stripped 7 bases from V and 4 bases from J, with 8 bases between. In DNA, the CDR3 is TGTGCCTTCAGGGTATACAATGAGCAGTTCTTC. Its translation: CAFRVYNEQFF. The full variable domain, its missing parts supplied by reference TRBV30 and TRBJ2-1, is SQTIHQWPATLVQPVGSPLSLECTVEGTSNPNLYWYRQAAGRGLQLLFYSVGIGQISSEVPQNLSASRPQDRQFILSSKKLLLSDSGFYLCAFRVYNEQFFGPGTRLTVL.

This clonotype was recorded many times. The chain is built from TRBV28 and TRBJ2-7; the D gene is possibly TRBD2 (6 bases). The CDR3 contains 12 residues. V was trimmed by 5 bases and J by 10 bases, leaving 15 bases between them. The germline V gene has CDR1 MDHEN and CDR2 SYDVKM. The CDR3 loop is CASSHGTGEQYF. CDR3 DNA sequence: TGTGCCAGCAGTCACGGAACGGGAGAACAGTACTTC.

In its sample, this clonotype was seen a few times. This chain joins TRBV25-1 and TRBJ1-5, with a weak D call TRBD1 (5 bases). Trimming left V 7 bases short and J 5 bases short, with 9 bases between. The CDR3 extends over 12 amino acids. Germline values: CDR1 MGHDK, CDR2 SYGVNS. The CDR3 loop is CASNAGDQPQHF. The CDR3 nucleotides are TGTGCCAGCAATGCGGGGGATCAGCCCCAGCATTTT.

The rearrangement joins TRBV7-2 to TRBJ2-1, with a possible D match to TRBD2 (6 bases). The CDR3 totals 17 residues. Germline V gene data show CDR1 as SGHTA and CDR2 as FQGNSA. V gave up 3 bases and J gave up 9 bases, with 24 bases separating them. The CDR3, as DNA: TGTGCCAGCAGCTTCGACATAGCGGCGGGGATCTCCGGTGAGCAGTTCTTC. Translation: CASSFDIAAGISGEQFF.

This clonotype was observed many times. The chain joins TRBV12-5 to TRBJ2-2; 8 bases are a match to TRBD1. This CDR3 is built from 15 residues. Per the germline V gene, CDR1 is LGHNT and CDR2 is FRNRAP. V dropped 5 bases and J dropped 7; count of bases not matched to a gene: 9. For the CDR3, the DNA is TGTGCTAGTGGTATCCGGACAGGGCTAAACGGGGAGCTGTTTTTT. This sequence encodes CASGIRTGLNGELFF.

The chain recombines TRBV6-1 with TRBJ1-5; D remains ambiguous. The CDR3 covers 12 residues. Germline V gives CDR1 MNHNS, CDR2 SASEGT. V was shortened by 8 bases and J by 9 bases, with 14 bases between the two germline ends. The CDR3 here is CASGEASLPQHF. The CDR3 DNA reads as TGTGCCAGCGGCGAAGCGTCCCTGCCCCAGCATTTT.

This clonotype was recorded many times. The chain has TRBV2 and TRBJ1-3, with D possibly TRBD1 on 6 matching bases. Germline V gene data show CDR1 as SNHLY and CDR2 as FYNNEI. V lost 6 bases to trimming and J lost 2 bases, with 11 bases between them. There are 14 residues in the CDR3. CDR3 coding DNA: TGTGCCAGCAGGTTGGACAGCGCTGGAAACACCATATATTTT. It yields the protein CASRLDSAGNTIYF.

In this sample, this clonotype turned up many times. The CDR3 region is CASRKTDSNSPLHF. The CDR3 nucleotides are TGTGCCAGCAGGAAAACGGACAGTAATTCACCCCTCCACTTT. The gene calls are TRBV3-1 and TRBJ1-6; tentative D call: TRBD1 (6 bases). V lost 6 bases to trimming and J lost 6 bases, with 12 bases between them. The germline CDR1 and CDR2 sequences are LGHDT and YNNKEL (reference sequence). The CDR3 runs 14 residues.

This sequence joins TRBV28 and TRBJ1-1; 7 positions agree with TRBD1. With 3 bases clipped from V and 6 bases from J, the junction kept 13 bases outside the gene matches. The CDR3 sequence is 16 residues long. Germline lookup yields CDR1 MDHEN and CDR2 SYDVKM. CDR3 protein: CASSLRQGLERAEAFF. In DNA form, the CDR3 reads TGTGCCAGCAGTTTGCGACAGGGCCTGGAAAGAGCTGAAGCTTTCTTT.

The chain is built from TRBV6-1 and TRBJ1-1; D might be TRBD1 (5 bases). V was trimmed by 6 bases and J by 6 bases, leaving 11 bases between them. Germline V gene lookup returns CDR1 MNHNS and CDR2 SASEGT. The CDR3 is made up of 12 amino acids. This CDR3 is CASRGGGAEAFF. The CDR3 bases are TGTGCCAGCAGGGGGGGGGGGGCTGAAGCTTTCTTT.

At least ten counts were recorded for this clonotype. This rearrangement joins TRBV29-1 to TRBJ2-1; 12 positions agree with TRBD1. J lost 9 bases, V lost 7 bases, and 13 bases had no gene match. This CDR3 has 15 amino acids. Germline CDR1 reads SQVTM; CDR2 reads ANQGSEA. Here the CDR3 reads CSDRPGTGGTTEQFF. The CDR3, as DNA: TGCAGCGACCGCCCCGGGACAGGGGGCACGACTGAGCAGTTCTTC.

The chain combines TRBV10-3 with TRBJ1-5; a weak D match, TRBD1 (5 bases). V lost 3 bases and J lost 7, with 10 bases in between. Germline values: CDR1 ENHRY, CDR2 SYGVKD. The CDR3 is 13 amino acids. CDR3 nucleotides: TGTGCCATCAGTGAAGCAGGGAGCCAGCCCCAGCATTTT. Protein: CAISEAGSQPQHF.

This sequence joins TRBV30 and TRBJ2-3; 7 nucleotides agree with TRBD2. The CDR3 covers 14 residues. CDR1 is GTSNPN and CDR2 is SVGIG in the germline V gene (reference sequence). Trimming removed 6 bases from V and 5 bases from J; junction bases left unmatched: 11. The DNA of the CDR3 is TGTGCCTGTCATCTACGGGGGGTTGGAGATACGCAGTATTTT. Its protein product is CACHLRGVGDTQYF.

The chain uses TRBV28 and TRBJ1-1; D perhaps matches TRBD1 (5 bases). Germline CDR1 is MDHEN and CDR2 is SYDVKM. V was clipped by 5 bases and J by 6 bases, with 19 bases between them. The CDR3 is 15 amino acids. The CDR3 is CASSETGAGTPEAFF. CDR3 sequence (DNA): TGTGCCAGCAGTGAAACAGGAGCGGGGACTCCTGAAGCTTTCTTT.

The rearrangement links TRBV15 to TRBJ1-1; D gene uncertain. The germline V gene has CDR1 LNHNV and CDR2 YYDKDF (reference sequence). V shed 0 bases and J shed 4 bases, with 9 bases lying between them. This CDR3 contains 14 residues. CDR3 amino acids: CATSRDWGGTEAFF. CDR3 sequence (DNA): TGTGCCACCAGCAGAGATTGGGGAGGCACTGAAGCTTTCTTT.

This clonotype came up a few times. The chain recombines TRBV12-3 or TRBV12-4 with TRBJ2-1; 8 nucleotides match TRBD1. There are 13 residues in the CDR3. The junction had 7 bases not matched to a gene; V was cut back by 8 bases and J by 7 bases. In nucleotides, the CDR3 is TGTGCCAGCGGACAGGGATGGAGGAATGAGCAGTTCTTC. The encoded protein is CASGQGWRNEQFF.

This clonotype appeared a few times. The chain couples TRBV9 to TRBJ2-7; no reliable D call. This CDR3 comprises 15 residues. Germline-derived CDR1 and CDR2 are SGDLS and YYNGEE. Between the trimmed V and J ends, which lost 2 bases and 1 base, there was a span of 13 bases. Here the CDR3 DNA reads TGTGCCAGCAGCGTGTCCCCCGGCGTTTCCTACGAGCAGTACTTC. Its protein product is CASSVSPGVSYEQYF.

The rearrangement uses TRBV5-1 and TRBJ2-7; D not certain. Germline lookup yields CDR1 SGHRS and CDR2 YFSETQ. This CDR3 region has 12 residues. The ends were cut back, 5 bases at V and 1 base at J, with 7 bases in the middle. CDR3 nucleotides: TGCGCCAGCAGATCCGGGTCCTACGAGCAGTACTTC. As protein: CASRSGSYEQYF.

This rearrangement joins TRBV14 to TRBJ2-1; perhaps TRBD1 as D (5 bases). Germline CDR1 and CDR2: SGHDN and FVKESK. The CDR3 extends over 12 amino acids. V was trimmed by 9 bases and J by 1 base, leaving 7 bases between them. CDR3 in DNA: TGTGCCAGGGACAAATCCTACAATGAGCAGTTCTTC. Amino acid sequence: CARDKSYNEQFF.

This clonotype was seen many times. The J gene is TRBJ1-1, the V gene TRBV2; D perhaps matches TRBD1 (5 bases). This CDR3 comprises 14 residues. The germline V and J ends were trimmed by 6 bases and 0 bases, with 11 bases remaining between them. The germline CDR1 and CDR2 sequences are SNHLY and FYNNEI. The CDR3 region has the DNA TGTGCCAGCAGCCTGGGACCTCTGAACACTGAAGCTTTCTTT. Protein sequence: CASSLGPLNTEAFF.

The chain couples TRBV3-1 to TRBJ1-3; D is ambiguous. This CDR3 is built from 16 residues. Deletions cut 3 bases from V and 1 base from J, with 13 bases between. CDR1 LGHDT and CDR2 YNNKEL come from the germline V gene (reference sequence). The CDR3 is CASSQAGVGSGNTIYF. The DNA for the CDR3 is TGTGCCAGCAGCCAGGCCGGGGTGGGATCTGGAAACACCATATATTTT.

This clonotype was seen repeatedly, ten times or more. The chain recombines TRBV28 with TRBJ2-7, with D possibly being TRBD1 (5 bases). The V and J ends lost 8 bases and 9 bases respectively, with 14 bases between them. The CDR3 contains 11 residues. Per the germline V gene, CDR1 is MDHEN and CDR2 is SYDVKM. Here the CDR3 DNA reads TGTGCCAGCGGGGCGGCCCTCGGGCAGTACTTC. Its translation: CASGAALGQYF.

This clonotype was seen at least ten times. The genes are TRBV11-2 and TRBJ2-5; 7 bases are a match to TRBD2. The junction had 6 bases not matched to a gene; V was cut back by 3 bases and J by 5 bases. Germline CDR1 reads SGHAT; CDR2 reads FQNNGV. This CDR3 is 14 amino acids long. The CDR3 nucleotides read TGTGCCAGCAGCTTGAGAATCGGGAGGGAGACCCAGTACTTC. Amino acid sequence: CASSLRIGRETQYF. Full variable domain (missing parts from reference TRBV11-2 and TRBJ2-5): EAGVAQSPRYKIIEKRQSVAFWCNPISGHATLYWYQQILGQGPKLLIQFQNNGVVDDSQLPKDRFSAERLKGVDSTLKIQPAKLEDSAVYLCASSLRIGRETQYFGPGTRLLVL.

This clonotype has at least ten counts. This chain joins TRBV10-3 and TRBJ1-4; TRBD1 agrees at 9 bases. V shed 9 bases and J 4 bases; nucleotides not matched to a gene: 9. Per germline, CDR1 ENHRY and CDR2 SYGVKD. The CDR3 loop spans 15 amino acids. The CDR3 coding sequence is TGTGCCATTGCGGCTGGGACAGGGATTAATGAAAAACTGTTTTTT. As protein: CAIAAGTGINEKLFF.